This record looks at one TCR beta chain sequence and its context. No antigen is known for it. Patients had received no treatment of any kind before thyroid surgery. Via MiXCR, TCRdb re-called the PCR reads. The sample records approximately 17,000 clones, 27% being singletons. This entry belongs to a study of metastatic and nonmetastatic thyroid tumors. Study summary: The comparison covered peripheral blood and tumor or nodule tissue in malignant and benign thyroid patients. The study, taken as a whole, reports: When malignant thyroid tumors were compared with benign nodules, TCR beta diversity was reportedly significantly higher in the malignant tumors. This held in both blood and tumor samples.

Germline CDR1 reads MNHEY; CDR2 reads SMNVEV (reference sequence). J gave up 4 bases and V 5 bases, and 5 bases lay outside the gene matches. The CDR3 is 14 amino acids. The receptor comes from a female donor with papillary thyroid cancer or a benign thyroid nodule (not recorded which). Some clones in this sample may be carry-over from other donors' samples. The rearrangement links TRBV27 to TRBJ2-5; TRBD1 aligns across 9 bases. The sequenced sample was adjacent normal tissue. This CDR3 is CASSQDRGGETQYF. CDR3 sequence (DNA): TGTGCCAGCAGTCAGGACAGGGGAGGAGAGACCCAGTACTTC.